These 8 T cell receptor beta chains share one sample of origin, sequenced in a study of spatial heterogeneity in lung cancer. From the 5' RACE reads, TCRdb called clonotypes with MiXCR, one entry per CDR3 protein. The sample contains over 50,000 distinct CDR3 sequences, about 5.9% of which appear only once. The time point: sample taken at primary tumor resection. Sequenced here: PBMCs, sampled at surgery. Source of these receptors: a female donor with early-stage non-small cell lung cancer.

As to this clonotype: This may be a read error: a much more frequent sequence differs by one nucleotide. The CDR3 is CASSPGWNADMQYF. CDR3 nucleotides: TGTGCCAGCAGCCCGGGCTGGAACGCAGATATGCAGTATTTT. The chain joins TRBV7-3 to TRBJ2-3; D not resolved. From germline, CDR1 is SGHTA and CDR2 FQGTGA. The CDR3 is 14 amino acids.

The V and J genes are TRBV10-3 and TRBJ2-3, with D uncertain. With 7 bases removed from V and 0 bases from J, the gap between germline ends came to 8 bases. CDR1 is ENHRY and CDR2 is SYGVKD in the germline V gene. There are 13 residues in the CDR3. CDR3 in DNA: TGTGCCATCACCGGCCGGAGCACAGATACGCAGTATTTT. Its translation is CAITGRSTDTQYF.

This clonotype occurred many times. V is TRBV7-6 and J is TRBJ1-3; no reliable D call. CDR3 length equals 13 residues. Trimming cost V 5 bases and J 0 bases, with 5 bases left between them. The germline V gene has CDR1 SGHVS and CDR2 FNYEAQ. CDR3 in DNA: TGTGCCAGCAGCGGGTCCTCTGGAAACACCATATATTTT. Translating gives CASSGSSGNTIYF.

This clonotype was recorded a few times. This rearrangement joins TRBV7-7 to TRBJ2-5, with no clear D. Trimming left V 3 bases short and J 1 base short, with 6 bases between. The germline gives CDR1 SSHAT, CDR2 FNYEAQ (reference sequence). The CDR3 is made up of 13 amino acids. In DNA, the CDR3 is TGTGCCAGCAGCTTTGTCGGCCAAGAGACCCAGTACTTC. Its protein product is CASSFVGQETQYF.

This clonotype came up a few times. This rearrangement joins TRBV12-3 or TRBV12-4 to TRBJ1-2; D remains ambiguous. The CDR3 contains 12 residues. With 1 base removed from V and 7 bases from J, the gap between germline ends came to 7 bases. The CDR3 DNA follows: TGTGCCAGCAGTTTAGTTGTGGGTGGCTACACCTTC. Its translation: CASSLVVGGYTF.

To note about this clonotype: Being one base from a much bigger clone, this may be a read error. J is TRBJ1-1 and V is TRBV9; 9 nucleotides agree with TRBD1. Looked up from germline, CDR1 is SGDLS and CDR2 is YYNGEE. This CDR3 contains 14 residues. The DNA of the CDR3 is TGTGCCAGCAGCGAGACCGGGACAGGGTTTGGAGCTCTCTTT. Translating it yields CASSETGTGFGALF.

In its sample, this clonotype was seen many times. J is TRBJ1-2 and V is TRBV27, with D possibly being TRBD1 (5 bases). The germline CDR1 and CDR2 sequences are MNHEY and SMNVEV (reference sequence). CDR3 size: 16 residues. V gave up 1 base and J gave up 0 bases, with 12 bases separating them. Here the CDR3 reads CASSLLGGSSNYGYTF. In nucleotides, the CDR3 is TGTGCCAGCAGTTTATTGGGGGGTTCCTCTAACTATGGCTACACCTTC.

On this clonotype itself: The CDR3 does not close with the conserved phenylalanine or tryptophan, likely indicating a read error. CDR3 nucleotide sequence: TGTGCCAGCAGTGATCCCTTAGCTAACTATGGCTACACCATC. It translates to CASSDPLANYGYTI. This chain uses TRBV25-1 with TRBJ1-2; D gene ambiguous. The CDR3 consists of 14 residues. The V end was cut by 3 bases, the J end by 0 bases, with 8 bases between. The germline CDR1 and CDR2 sequences are MGHDK and SYGVNS.